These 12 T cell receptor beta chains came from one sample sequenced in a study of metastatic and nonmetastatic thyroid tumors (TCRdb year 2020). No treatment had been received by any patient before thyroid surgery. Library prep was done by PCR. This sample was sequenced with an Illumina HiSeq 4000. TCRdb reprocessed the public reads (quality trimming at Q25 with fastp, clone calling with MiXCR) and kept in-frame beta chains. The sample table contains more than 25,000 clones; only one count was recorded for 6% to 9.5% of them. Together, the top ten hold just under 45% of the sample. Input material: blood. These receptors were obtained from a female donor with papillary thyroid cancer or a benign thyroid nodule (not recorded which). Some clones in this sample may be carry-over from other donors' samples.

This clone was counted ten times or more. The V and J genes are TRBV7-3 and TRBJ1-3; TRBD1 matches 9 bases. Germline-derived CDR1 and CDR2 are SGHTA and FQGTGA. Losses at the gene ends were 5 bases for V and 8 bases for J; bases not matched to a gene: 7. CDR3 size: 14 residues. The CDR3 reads CASSPTQGAHTIYF. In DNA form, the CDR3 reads TGTGCCAGCAGCCCGACACAGGGGGCACACACCATATATTTT.

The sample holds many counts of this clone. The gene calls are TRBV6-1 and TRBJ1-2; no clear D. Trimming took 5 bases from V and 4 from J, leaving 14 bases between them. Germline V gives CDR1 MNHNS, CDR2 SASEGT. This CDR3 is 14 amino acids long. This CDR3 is CASSLNQETYGYTF. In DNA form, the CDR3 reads TGTGCCAGCAGTTTAAATCAGGAGACCTATGGCTACACCTTC.

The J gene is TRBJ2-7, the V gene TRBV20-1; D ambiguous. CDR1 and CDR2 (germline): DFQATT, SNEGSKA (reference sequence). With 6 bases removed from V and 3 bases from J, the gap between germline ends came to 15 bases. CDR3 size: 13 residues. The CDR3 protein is CSAPAEDLYEQYF. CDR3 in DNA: TGCAGTGCCCCGGCCGAGGACCTCTACGAGCAGTACTTC.

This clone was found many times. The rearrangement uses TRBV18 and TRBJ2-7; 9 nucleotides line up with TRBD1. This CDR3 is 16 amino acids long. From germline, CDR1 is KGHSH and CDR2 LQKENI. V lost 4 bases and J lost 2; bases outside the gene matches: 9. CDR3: CASSLVGGQGAYEQYF. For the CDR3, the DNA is TGTGCCAGCTCACTAGTTGGGGGACAGGGTGCCTACGAGCAGTACTTC.

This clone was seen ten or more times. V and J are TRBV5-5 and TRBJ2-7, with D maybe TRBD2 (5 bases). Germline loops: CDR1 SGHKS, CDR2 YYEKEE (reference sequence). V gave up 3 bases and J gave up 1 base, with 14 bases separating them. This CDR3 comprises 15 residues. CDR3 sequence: CASSSQGRGSYEQYF. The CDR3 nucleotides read TGTGCCAGCAGCTCACAAGGACGGGGATCCTACGAGCAGTACTTC. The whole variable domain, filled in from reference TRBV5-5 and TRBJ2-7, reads DAGVTQSPTHLIKTRGQQVTLRCSPISGHKSVSWYQQVLGQGPQFIFQYYEKEERGRGNFPDRFSARQFPNYSSELNVNALLLGDSALYLCASSSQGRGSYEQYFGPGTRLTVT.

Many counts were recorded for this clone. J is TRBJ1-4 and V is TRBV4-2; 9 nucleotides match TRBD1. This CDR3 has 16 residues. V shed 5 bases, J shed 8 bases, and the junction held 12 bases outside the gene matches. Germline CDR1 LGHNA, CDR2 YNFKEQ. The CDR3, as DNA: TGTGCCAGCAGCTATTACAGGGGGCGCTTAGAGGAAAAACTGTTTTTT. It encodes CASSYYRGRLEEKLFF.

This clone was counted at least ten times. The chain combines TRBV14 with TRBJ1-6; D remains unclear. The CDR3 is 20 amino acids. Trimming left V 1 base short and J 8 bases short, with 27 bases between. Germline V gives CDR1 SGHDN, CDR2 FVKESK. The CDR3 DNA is TGTGCCAGCAGCCAAGCTGACCGGCCCTACCTTTCCTATGGGTATTCACCCCTCCACTTT. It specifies CASSQADRPYLSYGYSPLHF.

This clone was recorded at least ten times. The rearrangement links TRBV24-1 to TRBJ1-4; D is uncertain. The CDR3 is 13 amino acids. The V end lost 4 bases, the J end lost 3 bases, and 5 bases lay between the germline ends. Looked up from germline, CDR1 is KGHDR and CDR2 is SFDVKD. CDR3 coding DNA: TGTGCCACCAGTGACCCGGCTAATGAAAAACTGTTTTTT. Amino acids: CATSDPANEKLFF.

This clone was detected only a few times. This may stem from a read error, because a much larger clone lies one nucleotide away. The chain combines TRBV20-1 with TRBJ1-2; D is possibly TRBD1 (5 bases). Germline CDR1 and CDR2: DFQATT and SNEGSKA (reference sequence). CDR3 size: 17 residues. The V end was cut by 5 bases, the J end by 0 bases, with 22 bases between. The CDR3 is CSAGGTLGIGANYGYTF. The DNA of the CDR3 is TGCAGTGCTGGTGGGACGCTAGGAATAGGGGCTAACTATGGCTACACCTTC.

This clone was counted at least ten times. CDR3 loop: CASRNSDSSNEKLFF. In DNA, the CDR3 is TGTGCCAGCAGAAATTCGGACAGCTCTAATGAAAAACTGTTTTTT. This chain uses TRBV3-1 with TRBJ1-4; weak D call: TRBD1 (6 bases). CDR1 is LGHDT, CDR2 YNNKEL, per germline (reference sequence). Trimming left V 6 bases short and J 3 bases short, with 14 bases between. The CDR3 has 15 residues.

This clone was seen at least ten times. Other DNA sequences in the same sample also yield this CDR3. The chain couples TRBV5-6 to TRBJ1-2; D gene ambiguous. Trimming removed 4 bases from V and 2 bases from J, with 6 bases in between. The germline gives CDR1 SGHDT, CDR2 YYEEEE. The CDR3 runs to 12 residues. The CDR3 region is CASSPRNYGYTF. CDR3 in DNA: TGTGCCAGCAGCCCCAGGAACTATGGCTACACCTTC.

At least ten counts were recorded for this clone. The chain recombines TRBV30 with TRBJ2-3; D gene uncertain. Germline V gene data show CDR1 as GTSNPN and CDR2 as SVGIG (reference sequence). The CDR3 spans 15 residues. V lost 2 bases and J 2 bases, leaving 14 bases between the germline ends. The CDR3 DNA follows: TGTGCCTGGAGTCCCCCACGGGCCTACACAGATACGCAGTATTTT. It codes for CAWSPPRAYTDTQYF.